Presented here are 26 T cell receptor beta chains from one specimen sequenced in a study of blood T cells in healthy people across ages. The use of a sample-barcoded 5' primer and a J-beta primer mix characterized a second PCR of 7 to 11 cycles. A single record per CDR3 protein comes from TCRdb applying MiXCR to the 5' RACE reads. The sample lists hundreds of thousands of distinct CDR3 sequences, roughly 50% occurring once. Sequencing used blood. These receptor sequences come from a man between 60 and 75 years old in good health.

The chain couples TRBV20-1 to TRBJ2-1, with D possibly TRBD1 on 7 matching bases. The germline CDR1 and CDR2 sequences are DFQATT and SNEGSKA (reference sequence). The V end was cut by 5 bases, the J end by 4 bases, with 15 bases between. The CDR3 is made up of 14 amino acids. CDR3 protein: CSAPPQGRYNEQFF. The CDR3 region has the DNA TGCAGTGCTCCCCCACAGGGGAGGTACAATGAGCAGTTCTTC.

V is TRBV12-3 or TRBV12-4 and J is TRBJ2-3, with 9 bases that match TRBD2. Unmatched junction bases numbered 6, after V lost 7 bases and J lost 10 bases. This CDR3 has 12 residues. CDR3 residues: CASTNSGGPQYF. The DNA of the CDR3 is TGTGCCAGCACCAATAGCGGGGGCCCGCAGTATTTT.

The V gene is TRBV11-3, the J gene TRBJ2-5; the match to TRBD1 covers 7 bases. This CDR3 spans 16 amino acids. The V gene end was trimmed by 4 bases and the J gene end by 2 bases; junction bases not matched to a gene: 10. The germline V gene encodes CDR1 SGHNT and CDR2 YENEEA. CDR3 loop: CASSSSGTEVQETQYF. In DNA, the CDR3 is TGTGCCAGCAGCTCCTCCGGGACAGAAGTTCAAGAGACCCAGTACTTC.

The chain joins TRBV6-5 to TRBJ1-1; D unclear. Trimming left V 5 bases short and J 4 bases short, with 11 bases between. The length of the CDR3 is 13 residues. Germline V gives CDR1 MNHEY, CDR2 SVGAGI. Here the CDR3 DNA reads TGTGCCAGCAGTGCTCGGGAGGGCACTGAAGCTTTCTTT. Translating gives CASSAREGTEAFF.

Concerning this clonotype itself: The junction departs from the called germline gene at one end, perhaps through a read error. J is TRBJ1-5 and V is TRBV28, with D possibly being TRBD1 (5 bases). CDR1 and CDR2 (germline): MDHEN, SYDVKM. The CDR3 contains 12 residues. CDR3 sequence: CTSTGGDQPQHF. In DNA form, the CDR3 reads TGTACCAGCACTGGGGGTGATCAGCCCCAGCATTTT.

With regard to this clonotype: The junction departs from germline at one end; a sequencing error may be responsible. V gene TRBV7-2 combines with J gene TRBJ1-1; no firm D call. The CDR3 is made up of 13 amino acids. CDR1 is SGHTA, CDR2 FQGNSA, per germline. The CDR3 loop reads CASSSTTGAEAFF. CDR3 nucleotide sequence: TGTGCCAGCAGCTCGACGACCGGTGCTGAGGCTTTCTTT. Variable domain in full (rest from reference TRBV7-2 and TRBJ1-1): GAGVSQSPSNKVTEKGKDVELRCDPISGHTALYWYRQSLGQGLEFLIYFQGNSAPDKSGLPSDRFSAERTGGSVSTLTIQRTQQEDSAVYLCASSSTTGAEAFFGQGTRLTVV.

V gene TRBV6-1 combines with J gene TRBJ1-5; 8 bases are shared with TRBD1. CDR3 length: 15 residues. After removal of 1 base from V and 7 bases from J, the junction contained 6 bases not matched to a gene. In germline, CDR1 is MNHNS, CDR2 SASEGT. CDR3 DNA: TGTGCCAGCAGTGAAGGGACAGGGCGACCCCAGCCCCAGCATTTT. This encodes CASSEGTGRPQPQHF.

Only a few counts were recorded for this clonotype. The CDR3 DNA sequence: TGCAGTGCTAGAGATAGTCAGCGGGGGCTACAAAGTGAGCAGTTCTTC. Translating gives CSARDSQRGLQSEQFF. The rearrangement uses TRBV20-1 and TRBJ2-1; 8 bases agree with TRBD2. The trim removed 0 bases at V and 9 bases at J, leaving 13 bases unmatched. Germline V gene data show CDR1 as DFQATT and CDR2 as SNEGSKA (reference sequence). The CDR3 has 16 residues.

This clonotype was seen at least ten times. This chain links TRBV5-1 with TRBJ2-5, with 7 positions matching TRBD2. J gave up 3 bases and V 6 bases, and 8 bases lay outside the gene matches. The CDR3 has 14 residues. Per germline, CDR1 SGHRS and CDR2 YFSETQ. The CDR3 sequence is CASKMTSGEETQYF. The CDR3 DNA is TGCGCCAGCAAGATGACCAGCGGGGAAGAGACCCAGTACTTC. Based on the CDR3 plus reference TRBV5-1 and TRBJ2-5, the full variable domain is KAGVTQTPRYLIKTRGQQVTLSCSPISGHRSVSWYQQTPGQGLQFLFEYFSETQRNKGNFPGRFSGRQFSNSRSEMNVSTLELGDSALYLCASKMTSGEETQYFGPGTRLLVL.

The V call is TRBV12-5, the J call TRBJ2-7, with 8 bases that match TRBD2. CDR3 length: 14 residues. The germline V gene encodes CDR1 LGHNT and CDR2 FRNRAP. The ends lost 6 bases at V and 2 bases at J; junction bases unmatched: 6. The CDR3 DNA is TGTGCTAGTGGACCCAGCGGGGGAACCTACGAGCAGTACTTC. Translated: CASGPSGGTYEQYF. Full variable domain (outside the CDR3, taken from reference TRBV12-5 and TRBJ2-7): DARVTQTPRHKVTEMGQEVTMRCQPILGHNTVFWYRQTMMQGLELLAYFRNRAPLDDSGMPKDRFSAEMPDATLATLKIQPSEPRDSAVYFCASGPSGGTYEQYFGPGTRLTVT.

This clonotype was counted a single time. The V call is TRBV20-1, the J call TRBJ2-3; 7 bases line up with TRBD2. This CDR3 comprises 16 residues. Per the germline V gene, CDR1 is DFQATT and CDR2 is SNEGSKA (reference sequence). V dropped 3 bases and J dropped 2; count of bases not matched to a gene: 11. The chain's CDR3 is CSARGGVAGYTDTQYF. In nucleotides, the CDR3 is TGCAGTGCTAGGGGGGGGGTGGCGGGGTACACAGATACGCAGTATTTT.

The CDR3 nucleotides read TGCGCCAGCAGTCCCGGGACCGCCCGCGACGAGCAGTACTTC. Its translation: CASSPGTARDEQYF. The J gene is TRBJ2-5, the V gene TRBV5-1; D could derive from TRBD1 or TRBD2 (5 bases each). The DNA end favors TRBJ2-7, so the J call may be wrong. Germline V lookup: CDR1 SGHRS, CDR2 YFSETQ. The CDR3 covers 14 residues.

V usage is TRBV12-3 or TRBV12-4 and J usage is TRBJ2-4; 9 bases are shared with TRBD2. The CDR3 is 16 residues long. V dropped 3 bases and J dropped 8; count of bases not matched to a gene: 11. The CDR3 protein is CASSFAGGAVIDIQYF. CDR3 bases: TGTGCCAGCAGTTTTGCGGGGGGGGCCGTAATAGACATTCAGTACTTC.

This clonotype was observed a few times. The chain links TRBV6-5 to TRBJ2-5; TRBD1 agrees at 11 bases. This CDR3 has 16 residues. V shed 6 bases, J shed 4 bases, and the junction held 10 bases outside the gene matches. The germline CDR1 and CDR2 sequences are MNHEY and SVGAGI. CDR3 DNA: TGTGCCAGCAGCAATCACGCGGGACAGGGGGTAGAGACCCAGTACTTC. This translates into CASSNHAGQGVETQYF.

The genes are TRBV20-1 and TRBJ2-1, with 8 bases lining up with TRBD2. Germline V gene lookup returns CDR1 DFQATT and CDR2 SNEGSKA (reference sequence). This CDR3 has 14 amino acids. The V and J ends lost 8 bases and 5 bases, in that order; junction bases with no gene match: 11. In DNA, the CDR3 is TGCAGTTCCCCGGCTAGCGGGTCCAACAATGAGCAGTTCTTC. Amino acid sequence: CSSPASGSNNEQFF.

For the CDR3, the DNA is TGTGCCAGCAGCTTAAGGGTGTCAGGGGGCGCGAAGAGGTCCTACGAGCAGTACTTC. Translation: CASSLRVSGGAKRSYEQYF. The gene calls are TRBV11-2 and TRBJ2-7; TRBD1 matches at 8 bases. CDR1 and CDR2 (germline): SGHAT, FQNNGV. The CDR3 is 19 residues long. Trimming cost V 2 bases and J 1 base; bases outside gene matches: 16.

The chain uses TRBV4-1 and TRBJ2-5, with TRBD2 identical over 15 bases. The trim removed 4 bases at V and 4 bases at J, leaving 7 bases unmatched. The germline V gene encodes CDR1 MGHRA and CDR2 YSYEKL. The CDR3 totals 17 residues. The DNA for the CDR3 is TGCGCCAGCAGCCCCCGGACTAGCGGGGGGGCAGCAGAGACCCAGTACTTC. It is translated as CASSPRTSGGAAETQYF.

The V and J genes are TRBV3-1 and TRBJ2-7, with 9 positions matching TRBD1. CDR3 length equals 12 residues. Germline V gene lookup returns CDR1 LGHDT and CDR2 YNNKEL (reference sequence). V lost 5 bases and J lost 6; bases outside the gene matches: 2. CDR3 coding DNA: TGTGCCAGCAGCGGACAGGGGTTCGAGCAGTACTTC. Translated: CASSGQGFEQYF.

The rearrangement joins TRBV6-1 to TRBJ2-3, with 13 nucleotides matching TRBD2. The CDR3 is 18 residues long. V shed 3 bases, J shed 6 bases, and the junction held 12 bases outside the gene matches. Germline CDR1 reads MNHNS; CDR2 reads SASEGT. The CDR3 nucleotides are TGTGCCAGCAGTGACGGAATTCGGGGGACTAGCGGGGTTGATACGCAGTATTTT. This encodes CASSDGIRGTSGVDTQYF.

This clonotype has more than one count but fewer than ten. The V gene is TRBV2, the J gene TRBJ1-5; TRBD1 matches 9 bases. This CDR3 comprises 14 residues. Unmatched junction bases numbered 7, after V lost 6 bases and J lost 7 bases. CDR1 SNHLY and CDR2 FYNNEI come from the germline V gene. The CDR3 DNA reads as TGTGCCAGCAGCGGACAGGGGATTAGACAGCCCCAGCATTTT. It translates to CASSGQGIRQPQHF.

The chain carries TRBV20-1 and TRBJ2-1; D is possibly TRBD1 or TRBD2 (6 bases each). V gave up 6 bases and J gave up 5 bases, with 20 bases separating them. From germline, CDR1 is DFQATT and CDR2 SNEGSKA (reference sequence). The CDR3 contains 15 residues. The CDR3 here is CSANPPGAPNNEQFF. CDR3 sequence (DNA): TGCAGTGCCAACCCCCCGGGGGCGCCGAACAATGAGCAGTTCTTC.

V and J are TRBV5-6 and TRBJ2-4; D possibly corresponds to TRBD1 (6 bases). The CDR3 extends over 17 amino acids. Trimming shortened V by 3 bases and J by 4 bases, and 20 bases separated the two germline ends. Germline-derived CDR1 and CDR2 are SGHDT and YYEEEE. CDR3 sequence reads: CASSSFTGTREKNIQYF. The CDR3 coding sequence is TGTGCCAGCAGCTCCTTCACCGGGACAAGGGAAAAAAACATTCAGTACTTC.

The chain is built from TRBV7-2 and TRBJ2-3; a possible D gene is TRBD2 (5 bases). The V end was cut by 2 bases, the J end by 2 bases, with 8 bases between. This CDR3 has 14 amino acids. Germline values: CDR1 SGHTA, CDR2 FQGNSA. The DNA of the CDR3 is TGTGCCAGCAGCTTATCAGCGGCCACAGATACGCAGTATTTT. This encodes CASSLSAATDTQYF.

This clonotype has only one observation. The chain recombines TRBV28 with TRBJ2-4; the D gene is possibly TRBD1 (6 bases). This CDR3 region has 17 residues. V was pared by 1 base and J by 8 bases, with 21 bases between. The germline gives CDR1 MDHEN, CDR2 SYDVKM. CDR3 nucleotide sequence: TGTGCCAGCAGTTTATCCCAGGGGACCCTAGCCGTGGACATTCAGTACTTC. This gives the protein CASSLSQGTLAVDIQYF. Full variable domain (missing parts from reference TRBV28 and TRBJ2-4): DVKVTQSSRYLVKRTGEKVFLECVQDMDHENMFWYRQDPGLGLRLIYFSYDVKMKEKGDIPEGYSVSREKKERFSLILESASTNQTSMYLCASSLSQGTLAVDIQYFGAGTRLSVL.

This clonotype was detected once. The rearrangement uses TRBV18 and TRBJ2-3; D gene unclear. The V and J ends lost 6 bases and 0 bases respectively, with 7 bases between them. In germline, CDR1 is KGHSH, CDR2 LQKENI. The CDR3 loop spans 13 amino acids. Here the CDR3 reads CASSLHSTDTQYF. Here the CDR3 DNA reads TGTGCCAGCTCCCTCCATAGCACAGATACGCAGTATTTT.

This clonotype has at least ten counts. V usage is TRBV4-1 and J usage is TRBJ1-4, with D unresolved. The germline V gene has CDR1 MGHRA and CDR2 YSYEKL. The CDR3 consists of 15 residues. Deletions cut 1 base from V and 1 base from J, with 7 bases between. The CDR3 here is CASSQASGTNEKLFF. Written as DNA, the CDR3 is TGCGCCAGCAGCCAAGCGTCAGGAACTAATGAAAAACTGTTTTTT.